This record looks at one T cell receptor (beta chain) sequence and its context. Its target is unknown. It was CD45RO-negative cells, positively selected for CCR7, that made up naive CD8 cells, with terminally differentiated effector memory CD45RA+ cells excluded. This sample stems from a study of shared clonotypes between healthy human individuals. Study-level information: CD4 naive and memory got three plates each, CD8 naive two, CD8 memory one. Study conclusions and caveats: Few donors restricted represented genetic and exposure-history diversity.

The assay was immunoSEQ multiplex PCR, and TCRdb's table has in-frame clones only and misses some. This table holds some 2,100,000 clones, approximately 94% found once. CDR3 length: 16 residues. In germline, CDR1 is SGDLS, CDR2 YYNGEE. V dropped 0 bases and J dropped 6; count of bases not matched to a gene: 12. The receptor was isolated from a man aged 18 to 30 in good health. Some clones in this sample may be carry-over from other donors' samples. The chain has TRBV9 and TRBJ2-7, with 7 bases identical to TRBD2. The material sequenced was naive CD8+ T cells from PBMCs. The CDR3 protein is CASSVDPREGWGEQYF. The CDR3 region has the DNA TGTGCCAGCAGCGTAGATCCCAGGGAGGGGTGGGGCGAGCAGTACTTC.